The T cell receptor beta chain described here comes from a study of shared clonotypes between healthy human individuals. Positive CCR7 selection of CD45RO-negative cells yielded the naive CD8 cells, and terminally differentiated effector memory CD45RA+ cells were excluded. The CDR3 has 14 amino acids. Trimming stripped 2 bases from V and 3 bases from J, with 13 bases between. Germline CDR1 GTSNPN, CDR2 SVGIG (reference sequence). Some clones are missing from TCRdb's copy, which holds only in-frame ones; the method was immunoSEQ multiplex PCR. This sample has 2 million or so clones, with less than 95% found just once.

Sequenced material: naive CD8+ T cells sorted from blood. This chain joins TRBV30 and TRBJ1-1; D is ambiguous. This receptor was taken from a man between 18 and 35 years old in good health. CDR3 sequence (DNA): TGTGCCTGGAGTTCTGACGGACCTTACACTGAAGCTTTCTTT. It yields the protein CAWSSDGPYTEAFF.